This T cell receptor (beta chain) was captured in a study of T-cell reconstitution after alpha-beta-depleted transplantation in children. Points from the study as a whole: Several patients had high TCRbeta diversity at day 60; it came from surviving recipient T cells and thymic progenitors. One year after transplant, T-cell counts and diversity came mostly from newly produced T cells. About two months after transplant, alpha-beta T cells reportedly came from several hundred expanded graft clones.

The CDR3 is 15 residues long. The germline CDR1 and CDR2 sequences are ENHRY and SYGVKD. V lost 2 bases, J lost 5 bases, and 15 bases lay in between. Unique molecular identifiers were incorporated into the prepared TCRbeta library. TCRdb redid the calling of the PCR reads with MiXCR, one entry per CDR3 protein. Of hundreds of thousands of distinct CDR3 sequences listed, approximately 15% are singletons. This clonotype was seen repeatedly, ten times or more. Its antigen is not identified. Sequencing used PBMCs, mostly from graft donor cells, obtained 360 days after TCRalphabeta/CD19-depleted stem cell transplant. The receptor was derived from a male patient aged 2 to 9 who had a stem cell transplant for acute lymphoblastic leukemia, so the T cells may come from the graft donor. The chain is built from TRBV10-3 and TRBJ2-5; D is ambiguous. The CDR3 is CAISEEVTASETQYF. The CDR3 DNA sequence: TGTGCCATCAGTGAGGAGGTAACCGCCTCCGAGACCCAGTACTTC.